This T cell receptor beta chain is drawn from a study of T cells in localized non-small cell lung cancer. Whole-study results and caveats: Those with higher blood T cell density had longer overall survival. Analysis by sequencing included only one tumor region, so heterogeneity remains possible. Of the top 100 tumor clones, median about 56 were in adjacent lung, some 29 among its top 100.

TCRdb's table, derived via immunoSEQ multiplex PCR, lists solely in-frame clones and lacks some. The sample gives 72,000 or so clones, about 83% of which show up once; less than 15% is in the top ten. Comment on this clone: Its specificity is not known.

This TCR was sampled from a female donor aged 60 or older with stage I lung adenocarcinoma. The sequencing here drew on peripheral blood, taken before any cancer treatment.

For the CDR3, the DNA is TGTGCCAGCAGCTTAAGGGCGGTTGGCACCGGGGAGCTGTTTTTT. This gives the protein CASSLRAVGTGELFF. V gene TRBV11-1 combines with J gene TRBJ2-2; no clear D gene. With 2 bases removed from V and 4 bases from J, the gap between germline ends came to 11 bases. The germline CDR1 and CDR2 sequences are SGHAT and FQDESV (reference sequence). The CDR3 has 15 residues.